The next 23 T cell receptor beta chains were all read from a single sample in a study of immune evolution from preneoplasia to lung adenocarcinoma. The data were produced by immunoSEQ multiplex PCR, yet TCRdb's version contains in-frame clones alone and is incomplete. The data hold 14,000 to 15,000 clones, with more than 65% observed a single time. Sequences were obtained from FFPE minimally invasive lung adenocarcinoma tissue. The receptors shown here come from a person aged 60-79 years with lung adenocarcinoma.

V usage is TRBV28 and J usage is TRBJ1-4; D not certain. The V gene lost 4 bases and the J gene lost 4 bases, with 10 bases spanning the gap. Germline V lookup: CDR1 MDHEN, CDR2 SYDVKM. CDR3 length: 14 amino acids. DNA for the CDR3: TGTGCCAGCAGTTCACCGTCCCTTAATGAAAAACTGTTTTTT. This sequence encodes CASSSPSLNEKLFF.

The chain is built from TRBV30 and TRBJ2-5; D is possibly TRBD2 (6 bases). CDR3 length: 12 amino acids. Germline-derived CDR1 and CDR2 are GTSNPN and SVGIG (reference sequence). V gave up 1 base and J gave up 5 bases, with 8 bases separating them. CDR3 DNA sequence: TGTGCCTGGAGTGCAGGGAGGGAGACCCAGTACTTC. It translates to CAWSAGRETQYF.

This chain connects TRBV5-4 to TRBJ1-2; tentative D call: TRBD1 (6 bases). This CDR3 region has 14 residues. Trimming cost V 1 base and J 5 bases, with 12 bases left between them. CDR1 is SGHNT and CDR2 is YYREEE in the germline V gene (reference sequence). The CDR3 here is CASSLTKDRYGYTF. In DNA form, the CDR3 reads TGTGCCAGCAGCTTGACTAAGGACAGATATGGCTACACCTTC.

V usage is TRBV19 and J usage is TRBJ1-5, with D perhaps TRBD1 (6 bases). Per the germline V gene, CDR1 is LNHDA and CDR2 is SQIVND (reference sequence). The CDR3 has 18 amino acids. Trimming left V 3 bases short and J 0 bases short, with 18 bases between. CDR3 sequence reads: CASSIQGPSFGSNQPQHF. CDR3 bases: TGTGCCAGTAGTATTCAGGGGCCGTCTTTTGGTAGCAATCAGCCCCAGCATTTT.

The rearrangement links TRBV10-3 to TRBJ1-1; D is perhaps TRBD1 (5 bases). Germline assignment: CDR1 ENHRY and CDR2 SYGVKD. This CDR3 is built from 12 residues. V was cut by 6 bases and J by 6 bases, with 11 bases left in between. CDR3 in DNA: TGTGCCATCAGCCAGGGATCCGCTGAAGCTTTCTTT. This gives the protein CAISQGSAEAFF.

This clone was seen only a few times. The DNA of the CDR3 is TGTGCCAGCAGTACCAATGGGGGTCACGAGCAGTACTTC. It specifies CASSTNGGHEQYF. The rearrangement links TRBV7-3 to TRBJ2-7; D is tentatively TRBD1 or TRBD2 (5 bases each). Germline V gene data show CDR1 as SGHTA and CDR2 as FQGTGA. The CDR3 spans 13 residues. V shed 6 bases and J shed 5 bases, with 14 bases lying between them.

The rearrangement links TRBV7-3 to TRBJ2-7; 8 bases are a match to TRBD2. This CDR3 spans 13 amino acids. Germline CDR1 reads SGHTA; CDR2 reads FQGTGA. Trimming cost V 5 bases and J 5 bases; bases outside gene matches: 5. CDR3 bases: TGTGCCAGCAGCCGGGGGGGAACCAACGAGCAGTACTTC. This translates into CASSRGGTNEQYF.

This clone has more than one count but fewer than ten. The chain recombines TRBV5-1 with TRBJ2-5, with TRBD2 identical over 7 bases. Germline trimming cut 1 base from V and 1 base from J; bases unmatched to any gene: 1. CDR1 is SGHRS, CDR2 YFSETQ, per germline. The CDR3 covers 14 residues. CDR3 nucleotides: TGCGCCAGCAGCTTGACTAGCGCCCAAGAGACCCAGTACTTC. Translation gives CASSLTSAQETQYF.

This clone was detected only once. This sequence joins TRBV5-4 and TRBJ2-2; 15 bases fit TRBD2. Germline lookup yields CDR1 SGHNT and CDR2 YYREEE (reference sequence). J lost 1 base, V lost 2 bases, and 3 bases had no gene match. This CDR3 region has 18 residues. Here the CDR3 reads CASSFGTSGGQNTGELFF. DNA of the CDR3: TGTGCCAGCAGCTTCGGGACTAGCGGGGGGCAGAACACCGGGGAGCTGTTTTTT.

Points on this clone: No DNA is shown, since the ends of the CDR3 on it are uncertain; the CDR3 is the one TCRdb lists. V is TRBV28 and J is TRBJ1-5; the table gives TRBD1 as D, unverified against the DNA. CDR1 and CDR2 from the germline V gene are MDHEN and SYDVKM. The CDR3 is made up of 15 amino acids, end residues included. This CDR3 is CASSFLAGKNQPQHF.

The rearrangement joins TRBV10-1 to TRBJ2-3, with a possible D match to TRBD2 (7 bases). V was clipped by 3 bases and J by 2 bases, with 18 bases between them. The V gene's germline CDR1 is WNHNN and CDR2 SYGVQD (reference sequence). The CDR3 covers 17 residues. CDR3 region: CASSDVLGGAHTDTQYF. DNA of the CDR3: TGCGCCAGCAGTGATGTTCTTGGGGGGGCCCACACAGATACGCAGTATTTT.

V and J are TRBV14 and TRBJ1-1, with a tentative D call TRBD1 (6 bases). Germline V gene sequence: CDR1 SGHDN, CDR2 FVKESK. V lost 3 bases and J lost 5, with 10 bases in between. This CDR3 has 13 amino acids. The CDR3 region is CASSQKQGTEAFF. The DNA for the CDR3 is TGTGCCAGCAGCCAGAAACAGGGTACTGAAGCTTTCTTT. Full variable domain (rest looked up from reference TRBV14 and TRBJ1-1): EAGVTQFPSHSVIEKGQTVTLRCDPISGHDNLYWYRRVMGKEIKFLLHFVKESKQDESGMPNNRFLAERTGGTYSTLKVQPAELEDSGVYFCASSQKQGTEAFFGQGTRLTVV.

The chain couples TRBV28 to TRBJ2-1; 9 bases map to TRBD2. V lost 6 bases, J lost 9 bases, and 15 bases stayed unmatched. The germline gives CDR1 MDHEN, CDR2 SYDVKM. This CDR3 region has 16 residues. The CDR3 nucleotides read TGTGCCAGCAGCCAAGGGGCGGGGGGGCCTCTCGGTGAGCAGTTCTTC. This encodes CASSQGAGGPLGEQFF.

CDR3 DNA sequence: TGTGCCAGCAGCCCAGGAAGCTACTATGGCTACACCTTC. Amino acid sequence: CASSPGSYYGYTF. The chain joins TRBV11-2 to TRBJ1-2, with unresolved D. Trimming left V 5 bases short and J 3 bases short, with 10 bases between. The V gene's germline CDR1 is SGHAT and CDR2 FQNNGV. This CDR3 region has 13 residues.

The chain couples TRBV15 to TRBJ2-5; 7 bases match TRBD2. This CDR3 contains 12 residues. V shed 4 bases and J 5 bases; nucleotides not matched to a gene: 1. Germline V gene lookup returns CDR1 LNHNV and CDR2 YYDKDF (reference sequence). CDR3 sequence: CATSKAGETQYF. CDR3 nucleotides: TGTGCCACCAGCAAAGCGGGGGAGACCCAGTACTTC.

V usage is TRBV7-8 and J usage is TRBJ1-5; D may be TRBD1 (5 bases). The CDR3 extends over 16 amino acids. With 0 bases removed from V and 1 base from J, the gap between germline ends came to 10 bases. Germline V gene data show CDR1 as SGHVS and CDR2 as FQNEAQ. CDR3 residues: CASSLAGPGSNQPQHF. CDR3 nucleotide sequence: TGTGCCAGCAGCTTAGCGGGGCCGGGGAGCAATCAGCCCCAGCATTTT.

For the CDR3, the DNA is TGCGCCAGCAGCCAAGATCCCGGGACAGGGGCCGATACGCAGTATTTT. Translating it yields CASSQDPGTGADTQYF. The chain carries TRBV4-3 and TRBJ2-3, with 10 positions matching TRBD1. The V gene end was trimmed by 0 bases and the J gene end by 6 bases; junction bases not matched to a gene: 6. The germline V gene encodes CDR1 LGHNA and CDR2 YSLEER. The CDR3 length is 16 residues.

This clone appeared once. The V gene is TRBV15, the J gene TRBJ2-3, with a weak D call TRBD1 (5 bases). The V and J ends lost 4 bases and 0 bases respectively, with 8 bases between them. This CDR3 is built from 14 residues. Germline CDR1 LNHNV, CDR2 YYDKDF (reference sequence). CDR3 sequence reads: CATSTRVSTDTQYF. CDR3 coding DNA: TGTGCCACCAGCACCAGGGTTAGCACAGATACGCAGTATTTT.

This chain joins TRBV27 and TRBJ1-4; the match to TRBD1 covers 10 bases. The CDR3 spans 17 residues. The V and J ends lost 6 bases and 3 bases, in that order; junction bases with no gene match: 10. Germline assignment: CDR1 MNHEY and CDR2 SMNVEV (reference sequence). In DNA form, the CDR3 reads TGTGCCAGCAGGCAAACGGACAGGGGGTGGGCTAATGAAAAACTGTTTTTT. It codes for CASRQTDRGWANEKLFF. Full variable domain (remainder filled in from reference TRBV27 and TRBJ1-4): EAQVTQNPRYLITVTGKKLTVTCSQNMNHEYMSWYRQDPGLGLRQIYYSMNVEVTDKGDVPEGYKVSRKEKRNFPLILESPSPNQTSLYFCASRQTDRGWANEKLFFGSGTQLSVL.

This sequence joins TRBV5-1 and TRBJ2-2; 9 bases are shared with TRBD1. The CDR3 is 15 residues long. J gave up 3 bases and V 4 bases, and 4 bases lay outside the gene matches. The germline gives CDR1 SGHRS, CDR2 YFSETQ. The CDR3 coding sequence is TGCGCCAGCAGCGTTAGGACAGGGGACACCGGGGAGCTGTTTTTT. The encoded protein is CASSVRTGDTGELFF.

The genes are TRBV5-6 and TRBJ1-1; D remains ambiguous. Per germline, CDR1 SGHDT and CDR2 YYEEEE. V gave up 4 bases and J gave up 5 bases, with 18 bases separating them. This CDR3 is built from 15 residues. CDR3 amino acids: CASSPTVLGGTEAFF. The CDR3 bases are TGTGCCAGCAGCCCAACAGTCCTTGGAGGGACTGAAGCTTTCTTT.

The rearrangement links TRBV9 to TRBJ2-2, with no clear D. The germline V gene has CDR1 SGDLS and CDR2 YYNGEE. V lost 3 bases to trimming and J lost 3 bases, with 6 bases between them. The CDR3 spans 13 residues. The DNA for the CDR3 is TGTGCCAGCAGCGGGTCAGACACCGGGGAGCTGTTTTTT. This translates into CASSGSDTGELFF.

The rearrangement joins TRBV30 to TRBJ2-7; 10 bases match TRBD2. CDR3 length: 15 residues. Trimming removed 1 base from V and 7 bases from J; junction bases left unmatched: 10. Germline V gene sequence: CDR1 GTSNPN, CDR2 SVGIG (reference sequence). The CDR3 region is CAWSGNSGGPQEQYF. As DNA, the CDR3 is TGTGCCTGGAGTGGAAATAGCGGGGGGCCCCAAGAGCAGTACTTC.